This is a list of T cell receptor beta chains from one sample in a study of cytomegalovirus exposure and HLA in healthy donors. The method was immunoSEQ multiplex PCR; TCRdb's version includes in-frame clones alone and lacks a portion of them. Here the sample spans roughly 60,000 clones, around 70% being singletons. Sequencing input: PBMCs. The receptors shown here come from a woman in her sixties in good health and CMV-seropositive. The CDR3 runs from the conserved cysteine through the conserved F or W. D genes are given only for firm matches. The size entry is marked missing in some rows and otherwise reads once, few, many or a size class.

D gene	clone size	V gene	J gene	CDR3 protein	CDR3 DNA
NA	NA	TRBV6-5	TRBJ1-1	CATLKGQVTEAFF	TGTGCCACTCTGAAGGGGCAGGTGACTGAAGCTTTCTTT
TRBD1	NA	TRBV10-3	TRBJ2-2	CATRQGTGELFF	TGTGCCACTAGACAGGGGACCGGGGAGCTGTTTTTT
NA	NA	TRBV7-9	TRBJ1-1	CASSPPGGTEAFF	TGTGCCAGCAGCCCTCCGGGGGGCACTGAAGCTTTCTTT
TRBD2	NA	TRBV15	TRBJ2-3	CATSRFAGGRDTQYF	TGTGCCACCAGCAGATTCGCGGGGGGGCGAGATACGCAGTATTTT
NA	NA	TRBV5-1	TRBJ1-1	CASSLVGDGAEAFF	TGCGCCAGCAGCTTAGTAGGGGATGGAGCTGAAGCTTTCTTT
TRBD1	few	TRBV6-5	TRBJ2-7	CASSRQGYEQYF	TGTGCCAGCAGTCGACAGGGCTACGAGCAGTACTTC
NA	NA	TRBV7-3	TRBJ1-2	CASSLTGGYGYTF	TGTGCCAGCAGCTTAACAGGGGGCTATGGCTACACCTTC
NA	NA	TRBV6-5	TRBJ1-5	CASRTDMSQPQHF	TGTGCCAGCAGGACAGATATGAGTCAGCCCCAGCATTTT
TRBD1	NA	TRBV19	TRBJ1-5	CASKKTGTGNQPQHF	TGTGCCAGTAAGAAGACAGGGACGGGAAATCAGCCCCAGCATTTT
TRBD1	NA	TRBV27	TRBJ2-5	CASSSQGGEAQYF	TGTGCCAGCAGTTCACAGGGGGGAGAGGCCCAGTACTTC
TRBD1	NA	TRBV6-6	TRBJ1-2	CASSTGDYGYTF	TGTGCCAGCAGTACAGGGGACTATGGCTACACCTTC
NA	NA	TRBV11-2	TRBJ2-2	CASSLNRANTGELFF	TGTGCCAGCAGCTTAAACAGGGCGAACACCGGGGAGCTGTTTTTT
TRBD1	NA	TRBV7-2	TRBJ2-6	CASSPRQGAGGANVLTF	TGTGCCAGCAGCCCCCGGCAGGGGGCTGGTGGGGCCAACGTCCTGACTTTC
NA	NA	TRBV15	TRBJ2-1	CATSRDRVSAYNEQFF	TGTGCCACCAGCAGAGACAGGGTTTCTGCCTACAATGAGCAGTTCTTC
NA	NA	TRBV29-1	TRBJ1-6	CSVVEGANSPLHF	TGCAGCGTTGTTGAGGGAGCAAATTCACCCCTCCACTTT
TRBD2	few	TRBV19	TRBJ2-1	CASTREGVGGREQFF	TGTGCCAGTACCCGGGAGGGCGTAGGGGGGCGCGAGCAGTTCTTC
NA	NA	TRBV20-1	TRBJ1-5	CSASGGQPQHF	TGCAGTGCGTCAGGTGGTCAGCCCCAGCATTTT
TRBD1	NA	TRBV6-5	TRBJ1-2	CASSYDRGFYGYTF	TGTGCCAGCAGTTACGACAGGGGGTTCTATGGCTACACCTTC
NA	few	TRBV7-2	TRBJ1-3	CASSLGAGNTIYF	TGTGCCAGCAGCTTAGGAGCTGGAAACACCATATATTTT
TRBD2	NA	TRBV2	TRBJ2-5	CASSRTSGEETQYF	TGTGCCAGCAGTAGGACTAGCGGGGAAGAGACCCAGTACTTC
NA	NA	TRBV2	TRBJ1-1	CASGTGLTEAFF	TGTGCCAGCGGCACAGGGCTCACTGAAGCTTTCTTT
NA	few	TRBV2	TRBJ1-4	CASSSPTGGANEKLFF	TGTGCCAGCAGCTCCCCGACGGGCGGGGCTAATGAAAAACTGTTTTTT
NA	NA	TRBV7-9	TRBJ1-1	CASSLVGRVNTEAFF	TGTGCCAGCAGCTTAGTCGGCAGGGTGAACACTGAAGCTTTCTTT
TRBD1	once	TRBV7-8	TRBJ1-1	CASSLAGQVRTEAFF	TGTGCCAGCAGCTTAGCCGGACAGGTGAGGACTGAAGCTTTCTTT
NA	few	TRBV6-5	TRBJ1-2	CASSNIQGGYTF	TGTGCCAGCAGTAACATACAGGGTGGCTACACCTTC
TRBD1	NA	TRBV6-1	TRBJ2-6	CASSEYRGEVVLTF	TGTGCCAGCAGTGAGTACAGGGGAGAGGTCGTCCTGACTTTC
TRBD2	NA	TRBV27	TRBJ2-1	CASSSRAGTFVEQFF	TGTGCCAGCAGTTCCCGAGCGGGGACCTTTGTTGAGCAGTTCTTC
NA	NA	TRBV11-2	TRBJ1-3	CASRLTAGNTIYF	TGTGCCAGCAGGCTTACAGCTGGAAACACCATATATTTT
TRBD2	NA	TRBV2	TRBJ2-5	CASSKGLAGETQYF	TGTGCCAGCAGTAAGGGACTAGCGGGGGAGACCCAGTACTTC